Each of the 2 T cell receptor beta chains below was sequenced from the same sample in a study of T cell responses to AZD1222 COVID-19 vaccine. Only in-frame clones appear in the TCRdb table, and some are missing; sequencing was by immunoSEQ multiplex PCR. The data show about 140,000 clones, 80% to 90% seen once. The material sequenced was peripheral blood, taken on day 0 of AZD1222 vaccination. The receptor set was obtained from an adult in good health.

The chain carries TRBV11-3 and TRBJ2-6, with 9 bases aligning to TRBD1. This CDR3 has 18 residues. The germline gives CDR1 SGHNT, CDR2 YENEEA. Trimming cost V 4 bases and J 0 bases; bases outside gene matches: 7. The CDR3 nucleotides are TGTGCCAGCAGCTCCGCCGGGACAGGGTACTCTGGGGCCAACGTCCTGACTTTC. This codes for CASSSAGTGYSGANVLTF.

The chain is built from TRBV13 and TRBJ1-1; perhaps TRBD1 as D (5 bases). V was cut by 4 bases and J by 4 bases, with 13 bases left in between. This CDR3 is built from 14 residues. Germline CDR1 is PRHDT and CDR2 is FYEKMQ (reference sequence). The CDR3 loop is CASSSRGSGTEAFF. CDR3 nucleotide sequence: TGTGCCAGCAGCTCGAGGGGCTCGGGCACTGAAGCTTTCTTT.